The 32 T cell receptor beta chains below come from one sample, sequenced in a study of T cell responses to AZD1222 COVID-19 vaccine. The protocol was immunoSEQ multiplex PCR, while the TCRdb copy is restricted to in-frame clones and leaves out a portion. Of about 120,000 clones in the sample, around 90% were seen once. The sample consisted of peripheral blood, taken on day 0 of AZD1222 vaccination. The receptors stem from an adult in good health.

The chain links TRBV7-9 to TRBJ1-5; a weak D match, TRBD1 (5 bases). V was pared by 5 bases and J by 0 bases, with 14 bases between. The CDR3 sequence is 16 residues long. Germline CDR1 and CDR2: SEHNR and FQNEAQ (reference sequence). The CDR3 DNA sequence: TGTGCCAGCAGCCCAGGGCCAGATTATAGCAATCAGCCCCAGCATTTT. It specifies CASSPGPDYSNQPQHF.

This chain joins TRBV5-1 and TRBJ2-3; TRBD1 aligns across 9 bases. Germline V gene sequence: CDR1 SGHRS, CDR2 YFSETQ. J lost 6 bases, V lost 6 bases, and 5 bases had no gene match. There are 13 residues in the CDR3. The DNA of the CDR3 is TGCGCCAGCACGGACAGGGGAGGGGATACGCAGTATTTT. It encodes CASTDRGGDTQYF.

The sample holds a few counts of this clone. This chain uses TRBV18 with TRBJ2-7; no definite D call. Germline loops: CDR1 KGHSH, CDR2 LQKENI. The CDR3 runs to 12 residues. V lost 4 bases to trimming and J lost 0 bases, with 4 bases between them. DNA for the CDR3: TGTGCCAGCTCACATAGCTCCTACGAGCAGTACTTC. Residues: CASSHSSYEQYF.

The rearrangement uses TRBV7-2 and TRBJ2-1; 9 bases align to TRBD2. The ends lost 2 bases at V and 2 bases at J; junction bases unmatched: 4. The CDR3 extends over 16 amino acids. Germline assignment: CDR1 SGHTA and CDR2 FQGNSA. The DNA of the CDR3 is TGTGCCAGCAGCTTACTGCGGGGGGGAGCCTACAATGAGCAGTTCTTC. Protein sequence: CASSLLRGGAYNEQFF.

The chain has TRBV10-1 and TRBJ1-2; D perhaps matches TRBD1 (5 bases). There are 12 residues in the CDR3. CDR1 and CDR2 (germline): WNHNN, SYGVQD (reference sequence). Trimming removed 3 bases at V and 9 bases at J, with 11 bases between. CDR3 in amino acids: CASSETGGRYTF. DNA of the CDR3: TGCGCCAGCAGTGAAACAGGCGGACGCTACACCTTC.

The gene calls are TRBV9 and TRBJ2-7, with D possibly being TRBD1 (5 bases). V was cut by 4 bases and J by 6 bases, with 14 bases left in between. The CDR3 is 13 amino acids. Germline values: CDR1 SGDLS, CDR2 YYNGEE. CDR3 region: CASSNQGRSEQYF. DNA of the CDR3: TGTGCCAGCAGCAATCAGGGTCGAAGCGAGCAGTACTTC.

This chain joins TRBV2 and TRBJ2-7; 8 nucleotides match TRBD1. Per the germline V gene, CDR1 is SNHLY and CDR2 is FYNNEI. Trimming at V came to 2 bases and at J to 3 bases, leaving 3 bases not matched to a gene. The CDR3 totals 14 residues. The CDR3 is CASSENRGNYEQYF. Written as DNA, the CDR3 is TGTGCCAGCAGTGAAAACAGGGGGAACTACGAGCAGTACTTC.

V is TRBV4-1 and J is TRBJ1-4, with D possibly being TRBD1 (5 bases). V dropped 2 bases and J dropped 10 bases, with 8 bases sitting between them. The CDR3 consists of 12 residues. Looked up from germline, CDR1 is MGHRA and CDR2 is YSYEKL. In nucleotides, the CDR3 is TGCGCCAGCAGCCAAAGTAGGGGAAAACTGTTTTTT. Protein sequence: CASSQSRGKLFF.

The rearrangement links TRBV19 to TRBJ2-7, with a weak D call TRBD1 (6 bases). V lost 5 bases and J lost 5, with 16 bases in between. Per germline, CDR1 LNHDA and CDR2 SQIVND (reference sequence). The CDR3 is 14 residues long. This chain's CDR3 is CASSLGQSLHEQYF. The CDR3 DNA sequence: TGTGCCAGTAGTTTAGGACAGTCGCTCCACGAGCAGTACTTC.

J is TRBJ1-5 and V is TRBV19; D call uncertain. In germline, CDR1 is LNHDA, CDR2 SQIVND (reference sequence). Deletions cut 9 bases from V and 4 bases from J, with 10 bases between. The CDR3 length is 12 residues. CDR3 loop: CASRARNQPQHF. DNA of the CDR3: TGTGCCAGCCGGGCGCGGAATCAGCCCCAGCATTTT.

This clone showed up just a few times. This chain joins TRBV5-1 and TRBJ1-2; 7 bases agree with TRBD1. Unmatched junction bases numbered 3, after V lost 4 bases and J lost 3 bases. CDR1 and CDR2 from the germline V gene are SGHRS and YFSETQ. CDR3 length: 13 residues. The CDR3 nucleotides read TGCGCCAGCAGCCCTCAGGGGGACTATGGCTACACCTTC. As protein: CASSPQGDYGYTF. The full variable domain, its missing parts supplied by reference TRBV5-1 and TRBJ1-2, is KAGVTQTPRYLIKTRGQQVTLSCSPISGHRSVSWYQQTPGQGLQFLFEYFSETQRNKGNFPGRFSGRQFSNSRSEMNVSTLELGDSALYLCASSPQGDYGYTFGSGTRLTVV.

The gene calls are TRBV10-3 and TRBJ1-1; 8 bases fit TRBD1. CDR3 size: 13 residues. Germline loops: CDR1 ENHRY, CDR2 SYGVKD. V gave up 6 bases and J gave up 2 bases; unmatched junction bases: 2. CDR3 protein: CAIRDRVNTEAFF. CDR3 nucleotide sequence: TGTGCCATCAGGGACAGGGTCAACACTGAAGCTTTCTTT.

The chain employs TRBV4-1 and TRBJ1-2; D is uncertain. V was cut by 0 bases and J by 4 bases, with 9 bases left in between. The CDR3 sequence is 14 residues long. CDR1 is MGHRA and CDR2 is YSYEKL in the germline V gene. The CDR3 region is CASSQDSDRYGYTF. The CDR3 region has the DNA TGCGCCAGCAGCCAAGATTCCGACCGCTATGGCTACACCTTC.

The V and J genes are TRBV7-2 and TRBJ1-3; D may be TRBD1 (5 bases). Trimming removed 1 base at V and 4 bases at J, with 8 bases between. The CDR3 covers 14 residues. Germline V gene lookup returns CDR1 SGHTA and CDR2 FQGNSA. The CDR3 DNA sequence: TGTGCCAGCAGCTTAGGGTGGGGGGGAAACACCATATATTTT. Translation gives CASSLGWGGNTIYF.

The chain carries TRBV18 and TRBJ2-3; no firm D call. Trimming pared 3 bases from V and 1 base from J, leaving 8 bases between. This CDR3 contains 14 residues. Germline V gene lookup returns CDR1 KGHSH and CDR2 LQKENI. CDR3 DNA sequence: TGTGCCAGCTCACCTGTGTACGGCACAGATACGCAGTATTTT. This gives the protein CASSPVYGTDTQYF.

This sequence joins TRBV5-5 and TRBJ1-6, with D perhaps matching TRBD1 (6 bases). In germline, CDR1 is SGHKS, CDR2 YYEKEE (reference sequence). The CDR3 has 17 amino acids. V lost 2 bases and J lost 0, with 12 bases in between. The CDR3 DNA is TGTGCCAGCAGCTTAAGACAGGCGAGCTCCTATAATTCACCCCTCCACTTT. It codes for CASSLRQASSYNSPLHF.

The chain is built from TRBV7-9 and TRBJ2-3; D unresolved. The CDR3 runs to 13 residues. Germline CDR1 and CDR2: SEHNR and FQNEAQ (reference sequence). V gave up 5 bases and J gave up 4 bases, with 10 bases separating them. CDR3 DNA sequence: TGTGCCAGCAGCGACGATAGGTCAGATACGCAGTATTTT. It is translated as CASSDDRSDTQYF.

The chain uses TRBV11-3 and TRBJ2-1; possible D gene TRBD2, 5 bases. This CDR3 contains 16 residues. Germline CDR1 and CDR2: SGHNT and YENEEA. V lost 2 bases to trimming and J lost 1 base, with 12 bases between them. CDR3 DNA: TGTGCCAGCAGCTTACTTCGCGGGCGGTCCTACAATGAGCAGTTCTTC. Protein product: CASSLLRGRSYNEQFF.

The genes are TRBV6-2 or TRBV6-3 and TRBJ1-2; possible D gene TRBD1, 5 bases. The CDR3 totals 16 residues. V shed 6 bases and J shed 0 bases, with 17 bases lying between them. From germline, CDR1 is MNHEY and CDR2 SVGEGT. In DNA form, the CDR3 reads TGTGCCAGCAGCCCTTTCGGGACCAGAGCTAACTATGGCTACACCTTC. Translation: CASSPFGTRANYGYTF.

CDR3 nucleotides: TGTGCCAGCATGCCAGGGGGTACTGAAGCTTTCTTT. This translates into CASMPGGTEAFF. The V call is TRBV5-5, the J call TRBJ1-1, with 7 nucleotides matching TRBD1. From germline, CDR1 is SGHKS and CDR2 YYEKEE (reference sequence). The CDR3 consists of 12 residues. V trimming: 6 bases; J trimming: 5 bases; junction bases outside the gene matches: 4.

The V and J genes are TRBV27 and TRBJ2-7; D ambiguous. The CDR3 contains 13 residues. Trimming removed 6 bases at V and 1 base at J, with 10 bases between. CDR1 and CDR2 from the germline V gene are MNHEY and SMNVEV (reference sequence). In DNA form, the CDR3 reads TGTGCCAGCAGCTCGGGCCAGTCCTACGAGCAGTACTTC. It translates to CASSSGQSYEQYF.

This chain links TRBV4-2 with TRBJ1-3, with a possible D match to TRBD1 (5 bases). Germline-derived CDR1 and CDR2 are LGHNA and YNFKEQ. Trimming stripped 2 bases from V and 0 bases from J, with 8 bases between. The CDR3 has 15 amino acids. The CDR3 loop is CASSQTRDSGNTIYF. DNA of the CDR3: TGTGCCAGCAGCCAAACCAGGGACTCTGGAAACACCATATATTTT.

The chain links TRBV7-9 to TRBJ2-2, with D unclear. Trimming cost V 9 bases and J 3 bases, with 14 bases left between them. The CDR3 is 14 amino acids. Germline CDR1 and CDR2: SEHNR and FQNEAQ (reference sequence). The CDR3 DNA reads TGTGCCAGTGCCCCGGCAGGTTACACCGGGGAGCTGTTTTTT. Translated: CASAPAGYTGELFF. The whole variable domain, filled in from reference TRBV7-9 and TRBJ2-2, reads DTGVSQNPRHKITKRGQNVTFRCDPISEHNRLYWYRQTLGQGPEFLTYFQNEAQLEKSRLLSDRFSAERPKGSFSTLEIQRTEQGDSAMYLCASAPAGYTGELFFGEGSRLTVL.

Remarks on this clone: At one of its ends the junction is not consistent with the germline gene, which may arise from a read error. The chain links TRBV12-3 or TRBV12-4 to TRBJ2-2, with D perhaps TRBD2 (6 bases). The CDR3 consists of 12 residues. CDR3 residues: CASRRVTGGLFF. DNA for the CDR3: TGTGCCAGCAGGCGGGTCACCGGGGGGCTGTTTTTT.

The genes are TRBV19 and TRBJ2-3; 8 positions match TRBD1. Per the germline V gene, CDR1 is LNHDA and CDR2 is SQIVND (reference sequence). CDR3 length: 16 residues. With V trimmed by 1 base and J by 1 base, 4 bases remained unmatched. The CDR3 nucleotides read TGTGCCAGTAGTATAGTGGCGGGACAGGGCACAGATACGCAGTATTTT. Residues: CASSIVAGQGTDTQYF.

The chain employs TRBV19 and TRBJ1-2; a weak D match, TRBD1 (6 bases). The CDR3 length is 13 residues. The germline V and J ends were trimmed by 7 bases and 2 bases, with 11 bases remaining between them. CDR1 and CDR2 (germline): LNHDA, SQIVND (reference sequence). The CDR3 loop reads CASTNTGNYGYTF. Written as DNA, the CDR3 is TGTGCCAGTACCAATACAGGGAACTATGGCTACACCTTC.

The V gene is TRBV7-2, the J gene TRBJ2-7, with a possible D match to TRBD1 (6 bases). Trimming took 4 bases from V and 4 from J, leaving 8 bases between them. The CDR3 contains 12 residues. Germline CDR1 is SGHTA and CDR2 is FQGNSA. The CDR3 here is CASSSQGYEQYF. The CDR3 coding sequence is TGTGCCAGCAGCTCCCAGGGGTACGAGCAGTACTTC.

V gene TRBV4-1 combines with J gene TRBJ2-1; 11 positions match TRBD2. Trimming at V came to 3 bases and at J to 5 bases, leaving 9 bases not matched to a gene. Germline values: CDR1 MGHRA, CDR2 YSYEKL. This CDR3 comprises 17 residues. The CDR3 nucleotides are TGCGCCAGCAGCCAGAGAGAGGGGACTAGCGGAAACAATGAGCAGTTCTTC. Amino acids: CASSQREGTSGNNEQFF.

The chain links TRBV10-3 to TRBJ2-3; no definite D call. Germline loops: CDR1 ENHRY, CDR2 SYGVKD. V lost 8 bases and J lost 0, with 3 bases in between. CDR3 size: 11 residues. The DNA for the CDR3 is TGTGCCATCTCTAGCACAGATACGCAGTATTTT. Its protein product is CAISSTDTQYF.

J is TRBJ1-1 and V is TRBV11-3, with D uncertain. V lost 5 bases and J 0 bases, leaving 10 bases between the germline ends. The CDR3 has 14 residues. Germline V CDR1 and CDR2: SGHNT, YENEEA. The CDR3 reads CASSEDGLNTEAFF. In nucleotides, the CDR3 is TGTGCCAGCAGCGAGGACGGCCTGAACACTGAAGCTTTCTTT.

The chain joins TRBV11-2 to TRBJ2-5; D is unresolved. The V end lost 3 bases, the J end lost 5 bases, and 13 bases lay between the germline ends. The CDR3 spans 14 residues. Germline assignment: CDR1 SGHAT and CDR2 FQNNGV. The CDR3 region is CASSLIPLGETQYF. The CDR3 coding sequence is TGTGCCAGCAGCTTGATTCCCCTGGGGGAGACCCAGTACTTC.

This rearrangement joins TRBV30 to TRBJ1-1; no firm D call. Germline values: CDR1 GTSNPN, CDR2 SVGIG (reference sequence). V lost 0 bases and J 3 bases, leaving 11 bases between the germline ends. The CDR3 sequence is 14 residues long. In DNA, the CDR3 is TGTGCCTGGAGTGTAGGGAGACTGGACACTGAAGCTTTCTTT. Translated, it gives CAWSVGRLDTEAFF.